Shown below are 12 T cell receptor beta chains from a single sample sequenced in a study of blood T cell repertoires in COVID-19 (dated by TCRdb to about 2020). Preparation of the library involved the immunoSEQ multiplex PCR assay. In its TCRdb copy, this immuneACCESS table keeps in-frame sequences only and misses some clones. Where compared with another copy, unresolved V genes explain less than half of these, and the others have no known cause. This sample lists under 200,000 clones; about 82% were detected once. The top ten clonotypes cover 5% to 8.5% of the sample. Sequenced material: peripheral blood. The receptors originated from a man aged 70-80 years with active or convalescent COVID-19.

J is TRBJ1-2 and V is TRBV6-6; possible D gene TRBD1, 5 bases. V was cut by 4 bases and J by 2 bases, with 11 bases left in between. Germline CDR1 is MNHNY and CDR2 is SVGAGI (reference sequence). The CDR3 is 14 amino acids. The CDR3 DNA follows: TGTGCCAGCAGTTCCCTACAGGTCAACTATGGCTACACCTTC. Translated: CASSSLQVNYGYTF.

This clone was seen only once. The gene calls are TRBV18 and TRBJ1-5; possibly TRBD1 for D (5 bases). Germline assignment: CDR1 KGHSH and CDR2 LQKENI. There are 15 residues in the CDR3. V shed 2 bases and J shed 1 base, with 9 bases lying between them. The DNA for the CDR3 is TGTGCCAGCTCACCAGGGGCGGGGAGCAATCAGCCCCAGCATTTT. This gives the protein CASSPGAGSNQPQHF.

The chain couples TRBV30 to TRBJ2-1, with 9 bases identical to TRBD2. V trimming: 6 bases; J trimming: 5 bases; junction bases outside the gene matches: 5. CDR3 length: 13 residues. Germline lookup yields CDR1 GTSNPN and CDR2 SVGIG (reference sequence). CDR3 protein: CACAIAGDNEQFF. The CDR3 DNA is TGTGCCTGCGCTATAGCGGGAGACAATGAGCAGTTCTTC.

This clone was counted a few times. The chain has TRBV21-1 and TRBJ1-6; no check of the table's D call, TRBD1, against the DNA was made. TRBV21-1 constitutes a pseudogene. CDR3 length equals 15 residues. The CDR3 DNA reads TGTGCCAGCAGCAAAGATGGGGCTGAGAATTCACCCCTCCACTTT. Amino acid sequence: CASSKDGAENSPLHF.

The chain couples TRBV6-2 or TRBV6-3 to TRBJ1-2; D might be TRBD1 (5 bases). The length of the CDR3 is 13 residues. The V end was cut by 0 bases, the J end by 4 bases, with 6 bases between. Germline lookup yields CDR1 MNHEY and CDR2 SVGEGT. The CDR3 sequence: CASSYSGLYGYTF. The CDR3 DNA reads TGTGCCAGCAGTTACTCGGGACTCTATGGCTACACCTTC.

The V gene is TRBV5-1, the J gene TRBJ2-3, with TRBD1 matching over 9 bases. Germline V gives CDR1 SGHRS, CDR2 YFSETQ. The CDR3 is 16 amino acids. V shed 2 bases, J shed 4 bases, and the junction held 8 bases outside the gene matches. The CDR3 coding sequence is TGCGCCAGCAGCTTCTACTTTACAGGGGGCTCAGATACGCAGTATTTT. This codes for CASSFYFTGGSDTQYF.

The chain links TRBV5-4 to TRBJ2-7, with 10 bases matching TRBD2. Unmatched junction bases numbered 5, after V lost 4 bases and J lost 1 base. Per the germline V gene, CDR1 is SGHNT and CDR2 is YYREEE (reference sequence). This CDR3 is built from 15 residues. The CDR3 sequence: CASSLSSGRSYEQYF. In DNA, the CDR3 is TGTGCCAGCAGCCTCTCTAGCGGGAGATCCTACGAGCAGTACTTC. The full variable domain, with the rest looked up from reference TRBV5-4 and TRBJ2-7, is ETGVTQSPTHLIKTRGQQVTLRCSSQSGHNTVSWYQQALGQGPQFIFQYYREEENGRGNFPPRFSGLQFPNYSSELNVNALELDDSALYLCASSLSSGRSYEQYFGPGTRLTVT.

The chain has TRBV11-2 and TRBJ2-3; no definite D call. The CDR3 extends over 12 amino acids. V was clipped by 5 bases and J by 0 bases, with 3 bases between them. From germline, CDR1 is SGHAT and CDR2 FQNNGV. CDR3 in DNA: TGTGCCAGCAGCATAAGCACAGATACGCAGTATTTT. It codes for CASSISTDTQYF. Full variable domain (rest looked up from reference TRBV11-2 and TRBJ2-3): EAGVAQSPRYKIIEKRQSVAFWCNPISGHATLYWYQQILGQGPKLLIQFQNNGVVDDSQLPKDRFSAERLKGVDSTLKIQPAKLEDSAVYLCASSISTDTQYFGPGTRLTVL.

This clone was detected once. The chain combines TRBV5-4 with TRBJ1-4; TRBD1 aligns across 7 bases. The length of the CDR3 is 16 residues. The germline V gene encodes CDR1 SGHNT and CDR2 YYREEE (reference sequence). Trimming removed 2 bases from V and 10 bases from J; junction bases left unmatched: 14. The CDR3 DNA sequence: TGTGCCAGCAGCTTAGAGTTAGGGGGCGATCAAGGAAAACTGTTTTTT. Its protein is CASSLELGGDQGKLFF.

J is TRBJ1-1 and V is TRBV30; D may be TRBD1 (6 bases). Per the germline V gene, CDR1 is GTSNPN and CDR2 is SVGIG (reference sequence). This CDR3 comprises 13 residues. V was clipped by 1 base and J by 5 bases, with 11 bases between them. CDR3 sequence (DNA): TGTGCCTGGAGTGAGGGGGTGAGTACTGAAGCTTTCTTT. Amino acid sequence: CAWSEGVSTEAFF. The complete variable domain, with remaining parts taken from reference TRBV30 and TRBJ1-1, reads SQTIHQWPATLVQPVGSPLSLECTVEGTSNPNLYWYRQAAGRGLQLLFYSVGIGQISSEVPQNLSASRPQDRQFILSSKKLLLSDSGFYLCAWSEGVSTEAFFGQGTRLTVV.

The J gene is TRBJ2-5, the V gene TRBV5-1; the D is unclear. The CDR3 extends over 14 amino acids. CDR1 and CDR2 from the germline V gene are SGHRS and YFSETQ. V shed 1 base and J shed 0 bases, with 7 bases lying between them. The CDR3 coding sequence is TGCGCCAGCAGCTTGCGGTTGGACCAAGAGACCCAGTACTTC. This translates into CASSLRLDQETQYF.

There are a few counts of this clone. The chain links TRBV16 to TRBJ2-6; D is perhaps TRBD1 (5 bases). Germline values: CDR1 KGHSY, CDR2 FQNENV. This CDR3 comprises 16 residues. Deletions cut 1 base from V and 0 bases from J, with 7 bases between. The CDR3 coding sequence is TGTGCCAGCAGCCAATGGGGCGGCTCTGGGGCCAACGTCCTGACTTTC. It codes for CASSQWGGSGANVLTF.